The 13 T cell receptor beta chains below all came from one sample that was sequenced in a study of T cell repertoires in cytomegalovirus infection. TCRdb re-called the reads with MiXCR, one entry per CDR3 protein. The table lists fewer than 200,000 distinct CDR3 sequences, about 21% of them singletons, with about 3% in the top ten. The sequenced material came from PBMCs. The source of these receptors is a human donor in good health (CMV status not recorded). Some clones in this sample may be carry-over from other donors' samples.

In its sample, this clonotype was seen many times. The chain carries TRBV7-2 and TRBJ2-5, with D unclear. Germline lookup yields CDR1 SGHTA and CDR2 FQGNSA. The CDR3 is 13 amino acids. The V end was cut by 2 bases, the J end by 2 bases, with 6 bases between. CDR3: CASSLIIQETQYF. DNA for the CDR3: TGTGCCAGCAGCTTAATAATTCAAGAGACCCAGTACTTC.

This clonotype was recorded many times. The CDR3 loop is CASSLVPLRNEQFF. In nucleotides, the CDR3 is TGTGCCAGCAGCTTAGTACCGCTTCGTAATGAGCAGTTCTTC. The chain combines TRBV7-2 with TRBJ2-1; D uncertain. Trimming stripped 1 base from V and 7 bases from J, with 11 bases between. The germline V gene encodes CDR1 SGHTA and CDR2 FQGNSA. The CDR3 covers 14 residues. The full variable domain, with the rest looked up from reference TRBV7-2 and TRBJ2-1, is GAGVSQSPSNKVTEKGKDVELRCDPISGHTALYWYRQSLGQGLEFLIYFQGNSAPDKSGLPSDRFSAERTGGSVSTLTIQRTQQEDSAVYLCASSLVPLRNEQFFGPGTRLTVL.

This clonotype was seen ten or more times. The chain uses TRBV7-3 and TRBJ1-1, with D possibly being TRBD1 (6 bases). Germline V gene lookup returns CDR1 SGHTA and CDR2 FQGTGA. The CDR3 runs 15 residues. Trimming removed 5 bases from V and 0 bases from J, with 13 bases in between. The CDR3 region is CASSEQGKVNTEAFF. The CDR3 DNA sequence: TGTGCCAGCAGCGAGCAGGGGAAGGTGAACACTGAAGCTTTCTTT.

The sample holds many counts of this clonotype. The V call is TRBV6-1, the J call TRBJ1-5, with 7 positions matching TRBD1. The CDR3 length is 17 residues. The V gene's germline CDR1 is MNHNS and CDR2 SASEGT. The junction had 18 bases not matched to a gene; V was cut back by 6 bases and J by 7 bases. DNA of the CDR3: TGTGCCAGCAGACCCCCGGACAGGATTTCGAATAGGCAGCCCCAGCATTTT. Translating it yields CASRPPDRISNRQPQHF.

This clonotype has a count of ten or more. This sequence joins TRBV19 and TRBJ2-7; D not resolved. The CDR3 length is 13 residues. Germline CDR1 reads LNHDA; CDR2 reads SQIVND (reference sequence). V was trimmed by 6 bases and J by 5 bases, leaving 14 bases between them. The CDR3 coding sequence is TGTGCCAGTAGGGGAACGACCCCCCACGAGCAGTACTTC. It specifies CASRGTTPHEQYF.

J is TRBJ2-3 and V is TRBV19; TRBD2 is a possible D gene (5 bases). Germline V gives CDR1 LNHDA, CDR2 SQIVND (reference sequence). Trimming stripped 2 bases from V and 4 bases from J, with 10 bases between. This CDR3 has 14 amino acids. CDR3 nucleotides: TGTGCCAGTAGTATAACTCGGCGGGCAGATACGCAGTATTTT. Protein: CASSITRRADTQYF.

This clonotype appeared a single time. This chain joins TRBV2 and TRBJ1-1; D is perhaps TRBD1 (5 bases). Germline lookup yields CDR1 SNHLY and CDR2 FYNNEI. This CDR3 has 13 amino acids. V lost 2 bases and J 4 bases, leaving 8 bases between the germline ends. CDR3 residues: CASSEMGGTEAFF. For the CDR3, the DNA is TGTGCCAGCAGTGAAATGGGGGGCACTGAAGCTTTCTTT.

About this clonotype: A much bigger clone sits one base away, suggesting this may be a read error. The chain joins TRBV6-6 to TRBJ1-1; no clear D gene. The V gene's germline CDR1 is MNHNY and CDR2 SVGAGI (reference sequence). Trimming took 7 bases from V and 1 from J, leaving 1 base between them. This CDR3 comprises 10 residues. The CDR3 is CASKNTEAFF. In DNA form, the CDR3 reads TGTGCCAGCAAGAACACTGAAGCTTTCTTT.

The J gene is TRBJ1-2, the V gene TRBV30; D perhaps matches TRBD1 (5 bases). Germline V gene sequence: CDR1 GTSNPN, CDR2 SVGIG (reference sequence). The CDR3 spans 15 residues. Deletions cut 2 bases from V and 4 bases from J, with 17 bases between. CDR3 coding DNA: TGTGCCTGGAGTCCTGACAGCTCGGTCGTCTATGGCTACACCTTC. Encoded protein: CAWSPDSSVVYGYTF.

The genes are TRBV9 and TRBJ2-5, with D unresolved. Per germline, CDR1 SGDLS and CDR2 YYNGEE. V was trimmed by 4 bases and J by 5 bases, leaving 12 bases between them. The CDR3 consists of 13 residues. CDR3 sequence reads: CASSPQTVETQYF. CDR3 nucleotides: TGTGCCAGCAGCCCCCAGACGGTGGAGACCCAGTACTTC.

This chain connects TRBV9 to TRBJ2-7; the D gene is possibly TRBD1 (6 bases). This CDR3 has 15 residues. V was pared by 4 bases and J by 3 bases, with 17 bases between. Per the germline V gene, CDR1 is SGDLS and CDR2 is YYNGEE. The CDR3 DNA follows: TGTGCCAGCAGCCCTGGACCGGACAGTATCTACGAGCAGTACTTC. Translation: CASSPGPDSIYEQYF. Full variable domain (outside the CDR3, taken from reference TRBV9 and TRBJ2-7): DSGVTQTPKHLITATGQRVTLRCSPRSGDLSVYWYQQSLDQGLQFLIQYYNGEERAKGNILERFSAQQFPDLHSELNLSSLELGDSALYFCASSPGPDSIYEQYFGPGTRLTVT.

This clonotype was counted between two and nine times. The genes are TRBV7-9 and TRBJ1-6; tentative D call: TRBD1 (5 bases). The ends were cut back, 0 bases at V and 7 bases at J, with 13 bases in the middle. The CDR3 loop spans 16 amino acids. The germline CDR1 and CDR2 sequences are SEHNR and FQNEAQ (reference sequence). CDR3 loop: CASSLAGDMSNSPLHF. The CDR3, as DNA: TGTGCCAGCAGCTTAGCAGGGGATATGTCCAATTCACCCCTCCACTTT.

This clonotype was seen a handful of times. The V and J genes are TRBV7-6 and TRBJ1-3, with TRBD1 as a possible D gene (6 bases). Germline CDR1 reads SGHVS; CDR2 reads FNYEAQ. The CDR3 loop spans 15 amino acids. V was trimmed by 5 bases and J by 4 bases, leaving 15 bases between them. DNA of the CDR3: TGTGCCAGCAGCCCGGACAGCTCCGGAGGAAACACCATATATTTT. This codes for CASSPDSSGGNTIYF.